These T cell receptor beta chains were read from a single sample in a study of blood T cell repertoires in COVID-19. The protocol was immunoSEQ multiplex PCR, while the TCRdb copy is restricted to in-frame clones and leaves out a portion. Among about 150,000 clones listed, under 90% were seen once. The sequenced material came from peripheral blood. These receptors originate from a man in his fifties or sixties with acute or convalescent COVID-19. CDR3s include the opening cysteine and the closing phenylalanine or tryptophan. D genes are given only for firm matches. The size of a clone is reported for some rows only, either as once, few or many, or as a class for expanded clones.

d_call: TRBD2
j_call: TRBJ2-1
v_call: TRBV11-2
clone_size: -
cdr3_aa: CASSDWTSGSYNEQFF
cdr3_nt: TGTGCCAGCAGCGATTGGACTAGCGGCTCCTACAATGAGCAGTTCTTC

d_call: -
j_call: TRBJ1-5
v_call: TRBV27
clone_size: once
cdr3_aa: CASSLYRDQPQHF
cdr3_nt: TGTGCCAGCAGTCTATACAGGGATCAGCCCCAGCATTTT

d_call: -
j_call: TRBJ2-7
v_call: TRBV19
clone_size: -
cdr3_aa: CASSIWWGAYEQYF
cdr3_nt: TGTGCCAGTAGTATTTGGTGGGGGGCCTACGAGCAGTACTTC

d_call: -
j_call: TRBJ2-7
v_call: TRBV7-2
clone_size: -
cdr3_aa: CASSPRAWGPVEQYF
cdr3_nt: TGTGCCAGCAGCCCCCGGGCGTGGGGCCCGGTAGAGCAGTACTTC

d_call: -
j_call: TRBJ1-1
v_call: TRBV20-1
clone_size: -
cdr3_aa: CSASPLGGTPEAFF
cdr3_nt: TGCAGTGCTAGTCCCCTAGGAGGGACCCCTGAAGCTTTCTTT

d_call: TRBD1
j_call: TRBJ2-7
v_call: TRBV19
clone_size: -
cdr3_aa: CASSRPGGQGKDEQYF
cdr3_nt: TGTGCCAGTAGTAGACCGGGGGGACAGGGGAAAGACGAGCAGTACTTC

d_call: TRBD1
j_call: TRBJ1-6
v_call: TRBV14
clone_size: -
cdr3_aa: CASSQVTGGASPLHF
cdr3_nt: TGTGCCAGCAGCCAAGTGACAGGGGGCGCGTCACCCCTCCACTTT

d_call: TRBD1
j_call: TRBJ2-7
v_call: TRBV6-2/TRBV6-3
clone_size: -
cdr3_aa: CASSPARTGVSEQYF
cdr3_nt: TGTGCCAGCAGTCCCGCCCGAACAGGGGTTAGCGAGCAGTACTTC

d_call: TRBD2
j_call: TRBJ2-7
v_call: TRBV7-2
clone_size: -
cdr3_aa: CASSLHASGSSYEQYF
cdr3_nt: TGTGCCAGCAGCTTACACGCTAGCGGGAGTTCCTACGAGCAGTACTTC

d_call: -
j_call: TRBJ1-6
v_call: TRBV19
clone_size: -
cdr3_aa: CASAGTAQNSPLHF
cdr3_nt: TGTGCCAGTGCCGGGACTGCCCAAAATTCACCCCTCCACTTT

d_call: TRBD1
j_call: TRBJ1-5
v_call: TRBV18
clone_size: -
cdr3_aa: CASSPSGGDQPQHF
cdr3_nt: TGTGCCAGCTCACCATCAGGGGGCGACCAGCCCCAGCATTTT

d_call: TRBD1
j_call: TRBJ1-2
v_call: TRBV4-2
clone_size: -
cdr3_aa: CASSQRTGYYGYTF
cdr3_nt: TGTGCCAGCAGCCAAAGGACAGGCTACTATGGCTACACCTTC

d_call: TRBD1
j_call: TRBJ2-3
v_call: TRBV9
clone_size: -
cdr3_aa: CASKTGPSTDTQYF
cdr3_nt: TGTGCCAGTAAGACAGGGCCCAGCACAGATACGCAGTATTTT

d_call: -
j_call: TRBJ2-1
v_call: TRBV7-9
clone_size: -
cdr3_aa: CASSLEAGYNEQFF
cdr3_nt: TGTGCCAGCAGCTTAGAAGCTGGTTACAATGAGCAGTTCTTC

d_call: TRBD1
j_call: TRBJ2-5
v_call: TRBV19
clone_size: once
cdr3_aa: CASSLRTGKGETQYF
cdr3_nt: TGTGCCAGTAGTCTGCGGACAGGCAAGGGCGAGACCCAGTACTTC

d_call: -
j_call: TRBJ1-1
v_call: TRBV6-2/TRBV6-3
clone_size: -
cdr3_aa: CASSSGTLQGPYTEAFF
cdr3_nt: TGTGCCAGCAGCTCAGGGACTTTGCAGGGACCTTACACTGAAGCTTTCTTT

d_call: -
j_call: TRBJ1-2
v_call: TRBV28
clone_size: -
cdr3_aa: CASNLLGSPYGYTF
cdr3_nt: TGTGCCAGCAATCTCTTGGGCAGCCCTTATGGCTACACCTTC

d_call: TRBD1
j_call: TRBJ2-1
v_call: TRBV24-1
clone_size: -
cdr3_aa: CATSDLGTAYNEQFF
cdr3_nt: TGTGCCACCAGTGATTTGGGGACAGCTTACAATGAGCAGTTCTTC

d_call: TRBD1
j_call: TRBJ2-7
v_call: TRBV7-9
clone_size: -
cdr3_aa: CASSRQGIGEQYF
cdr3_nt: TGTGCCAGCAGCCGACAGGGAATAGGGGAGCAGTACTTC

d_call: -
j_call: TRBJ2-2
v_call: TRBV24-1
clone_size: -
cdr3_aa: CATSDTPGYGELFF
cdr3_nt: TGTGCCACCAGTGATACCCCAGGGTACGGGGAGCTGTTTTTT

d_call: TRBD2
j_call: TRBJ2-1
v_call: TRBV12-3/TRBV12-4
clone_size: few
cdr3_aa: CASSRTSGREQFF
cdr3_nt: TGTGCCAGCAGTCGGACTAGCGGGCGGGAGCAGTTCTTC

d_call: TRBD2
j_call: TRBJ2-1
v_call: TRBV5-1
clone_size: -
cdr3_aa: CASSLIEIAGAWAFF
cdr3_nt: TGCGCCAGCAGCTTGATAGAAATAGCGGGGGCCTGGGCGTTCTTC

d_call: -
j_call: TRBJ1-6
v_call: TRBV10-3
clone_size: -
cdr3_aa: CAIRETAGSYNSPLHF
cdr3_nt: TGTGCCATCAGGGAGACAGCGGGCTCCTATAATTCACCCCTCCACTTT

d_call: TRBD1
j_call: TRBJ2-1
v_call: TRBV5-4
clone_size: -
cdr3_aa: CASSLVSQGAPNEQFF
cdr3_nt: TGTGCCAGCAGCTTGGTGTCACAGGGGGCGCCCAATGAGCAGTTCTTC

d_call: -
j_call: TRBJ1-5
v_call: TRBV30
clone_size: -
cdr3_aa: CAWSNLYPNQPQHF
cdr3_nt: TGTGCCTGGTCCAACCTCTATCCCAATCAGCCCCAGCATTTT

d_call: TRBD2
j_call: TRBJ2-7
v_call: TRBV4-1
clone_size: -
cdr3_aa: CASSQDGQLAGGSYEQYF
cdr3_nt: TGCGCCAGCAGCCAAGATGGTCAACTAGCGGGGGGCTCCTACGAGCAGTACTTC

d_call: TRBD1
j_call: TRBJ1-1
v_call: TRBV6-5
clone_size: -
cdr3_aa: CASSTGARGDTEAFF
cdr3_nt: TGTGCCAGCAGCACAGGGGCGCGGGGGGACACTGAAGCTTTCTTT

d_call: -
j_call: TRBJ2-5
v_call: TRBV5-6
clone_size: -
cdr3_aa: CASSGRLGGQETQYF
cdr3_nt: TGTGCCAGCAGCGGTCGGTTGGGGGGACAAGAGACCCAGTACTTC

d_call: TRBD2
j_call: TRBJ2-7
v_call: TRBV4-2
clone_size: -
cdr3_aa: CASSQDRSTSGGHYEQYF
cdr3_nt: TGTGCCAGCAGCCAAGATAGGTCGACTAGCGGGGGACATTACGAGCAGTACTTC

d_call: -
j_call: TRBJ2-5
v_call: TRBV11-2
clone_size: -
cdr3_aa: CASSWGVETQYF
cdr3_nt: TGTGCCAGCAGTTGGGGCGTGGAGACCCAGTACTTC

d_call: -
j_call: TRBJ2-5
v_call: TRBV9
clone_size: -
cdr3_aa: CASSAGGSLSAGETQYF
cdr3_nt: TGTGCCAGCAGCGCCGGGGGTTCTTTGAGCGCCGGGGAGACCCAGTACTTC

d_call: -
j_call: TRBJ1-1
v_call: TRBV27
clone_size: -
cdr3_aa: CASSLAGGITEAFF
cdr3_nt: TGTGCCAGCTCGCTCGCGGGGGGTATCACTGAAGCTTTCTTT

d_call: TRBD2
j_call: TRBJ2-5
v_call: TRBV5-4
clone_size: -
cdr3_aa: CASSGTSGRETQYF
cdr3_nt: TGTGCCAGCAGCGGGACTAGCGGGAGAGAGACCCAGTACTTC

d_call: -
j_call: TRBJ2-1
v_call: TRBV5-1
clone_size: -
cdr3_aa: CASSLGGSGVEQFF
cdr3_nt: TGCGCCAGCAGCTTGGGGGGTAGCGGTGTTGAGCAGTTCTTC

d_call: TRBD2
j_call: TRBJ2-3
v_call: TRBV19
clone_size: once
cdr3_aa: CASSKGTSGSPDTQYF
cdr3_nt: TGTGCCAGTAGTAAAGGGACTAGCGGGAGCCCAGATACGCAGTATTTT

d_call: -
j_call: TRBJ2-5
v_call: TRBV5-1
clone_size: -
cdr3_aa: CASGDGGKAQYF
cdr3_nt: TGCGCCAGCGGTGATGGGGGGAAGGCCCAGTACTTC

d_call: TRBD2
j_call: TRBJ2-7
v_call: TRBV6-1
clone_size: -
cdr3_aa: CASSASRGGRADGQYF
cdr3_nt: TGTGCCAGCAGTGCCTCTAGGGGCGGGAGGGCCGACGGGCAGTACTTC

d_call: -
j_call: TRBJ2-5
v_call: TRBV10-3
clone_size: -
cdr3_aa: CAISAGLGARETQYF
cdr3_nt: TGTGCCATCAGTGCGGGATTGGGGGCGAGGGAGACCCAGTACTTC

d_call: TRBD1
j_call: TRBJ2-5
v_call: TRBV7-3
clone_size: -
cdr3_aa: CASRSRTGLETQYF
cdr3_nt: TGTGCCAGCAGGTCGAGGACAGGGCTAGAGACCCAGTACTTC